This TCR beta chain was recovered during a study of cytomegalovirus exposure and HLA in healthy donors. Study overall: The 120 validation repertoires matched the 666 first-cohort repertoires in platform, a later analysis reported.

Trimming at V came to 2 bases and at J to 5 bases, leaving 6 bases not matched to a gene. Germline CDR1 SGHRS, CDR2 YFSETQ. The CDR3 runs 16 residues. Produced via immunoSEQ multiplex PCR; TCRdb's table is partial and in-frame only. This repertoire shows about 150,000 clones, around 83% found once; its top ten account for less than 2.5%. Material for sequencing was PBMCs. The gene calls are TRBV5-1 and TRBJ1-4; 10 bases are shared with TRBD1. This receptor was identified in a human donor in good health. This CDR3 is CASSFLPGQGNEKLFF. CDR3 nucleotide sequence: TGCGCCAGCAGCTTCCTTCCGGGACAGGGGAATGAAAAACTGTTTTTT.